One and the same sample provided the 21 T cell receptor beta chains below, sequenced in a study of cytomegalovirus exposure and HLA in healthy donors. With 60 Vbeta and 13 Jbeta primers, the PCR was carried out. TCRdb's copy holds only in-frame clones and misses some; the assay was immunoSEQ multiplex PCR. The repertoire holds 150,000 to 200,000 clones, with 75% to 90% as singletons. Material: PBMCs. All receptors derive from a girl aged 5-17 years in good health and CMV-seropositive.

This clone was observed a single time. The chain combines TRBV4-1 with TRBJ2-1, with 11 bases aligning to TRBD2. Germline CDR1 and CDR2: MGHRA and YSYEKL. CDR3 size: 15 residues. J was trimmed by 6 bases and V by 5 bases; bases with no gene match: 6. The CDR3 coding sequence is TGCGCCAGCAGCATTTCCGGGACTAGCGGCAATGAGCAGTTCTTC. This translates into CASSISGTSGNEQFF.

V is TRBV5-1 and J is TRBJ2-1; D is perhaps TRBD2 (7 bases). CDR3 length: 16 residues. Trimming took off 6 bases at V and 0 bases at J, with 16 bases between the two ends. The V gene's germline CDR1 is SGHRS and CDR2 YFSETQ. Here the CDR3 reads CASTLGGLSSYNEQFF. The CDR3 bases are TGCGCCAGCACCCTCGGGGGGCTAAGCTCCTACAATGAGCAGTTCTTC.

The chain joins TRBV9 to TRBJ2-1, with TRBD1 as a possible D gene (5 bases). The germline V gene encodes CDR1 SGDLS and CDR2 YYNGEE. The CDR3 has 15 amino acids. Trimming took off 4 bases at V and 3 bases at J, with 14 bases between the two ends. CDR3 sequence reads: CASSISGHRYNEQFF. The CDR3 DNA is TGTGCCAGCAGCATTTCCGGACACCGCTACAATGAGCAGTTCTTC.

This clone has more than one count but fewer than ten. This chain uses TRBV5-1 with TRBJ1-1, with 9 positions matching TRBD1. CDR3 length equals 15 residues. V trimming: 3 bases; J trimming: 5 bases; junction bases outside the gene matches: 8. Looked up from germline, CDR1 is SGHRS and CDR2 is YFSETQ. The CDR3: CASSYVVGQGTEAFF. CDR3 DNA sequence: TGCGCCAGCAGCTACGTCGTGGGACAGGGTACTGAAGCTTTCTTT.

The chain employs TRBV2 and TRBJ2-7; maybe TRBD1 (6 bases). The germline V gene has CDR1 SNHLY and CDR2 FYNNEI. V lost 10 bases, J lost 0 bases, and 10 bases lay in between. The CDR3 loop spans 12 amino acids. The CDR3: CANRASSYEQYF. The CDR3 coding sequence is TGTGCCAACAGGGCAAGCTCCTACGAGCAGTACTTC.

This sequence joins TRBV5-1 and TRBJ2-2, with TRBD2 as a possible D gene (5 bases). V lost 0 bases to trimming and J lost 4 bases, with 13 bases between them. Germline-derived CDR1 and CDR2 are SGHRS and YFSETQ. There are 16 residues in the CDR3. The CDR3 sequence is CASSLGTGSSTGELFF. The CDR3 DNA is TGCGCCAGCAGCTTGGGTACGGGGTCCTCCACCGGGGAGCTGTTTTTT.

This rearrangement joins TRBV14 to TRBJ2-1, with TRBD1 identical over 8 bases. The CDR3 runs 15 residues. Germline V CDR1 and CDR2: SGHDN, FVKESK. J lost 2 bases, V lost 0 bases, and 0 bases had no gene match. The CDR3 sequence is CASSQEQGAYNEQFF. For the CDR3, the DNA is TGTGCCAGCAGCCAAGAACAGGGGGCCTACAATGAGCAGTTCTTC.

In this sample, this clone turned up once. It is likely a read error, because the conserved phenylalanine at the end of the CDR3 is missing. This chain joins TRBV5-1 and TRBJ2-7; 8 bases match TRBD1. The germline V gene encodes CDR1 SGHRS and CDR2 YFSETQ. V lost 4 bases to trimming and J lost 2 bases; unmatched junction nucleotides: 11. The CDR3 is 16 amino acids. This CDR3 is CASSLTTGTGAYEQYL. CDR3 DNA: TGCGCCAGCAGCCTGACAACCGGGACAGGTGCCTACGAGCAGTACCTC.

This clone occurred a few times. This chain uses TRBV2 with TRBJ1-3, with unresolved D. CDR3 length: 14 amino acids. Trimming removed 8 bases at V and 0 bases at J, with 11 bases between. Germline-derived CDR1 and CDR2 are SNHLY and FYNNEI. The DNA of the CDR3 is TGTGCCAGCTCCGAGGCCAACTCTGGAAACACCATATATTTT. It specifies CASSEANSGNTIYF. The full variable domain, with the rest looked up from reference TRBV2 and TRBJ1-3, is EPEVTQTPSHQVTQMGQEVILRCVPISNHLYFYWYRQILGQKVEFLVSFYNNEISEKSEIFDDQFSVERPDGSNFTLKIRSTKLEDSAMYFCASSEANSGNTIYFGEGSWLTVV.

The chain uses TRBV7-9 and TRBJ1-2; 7 nucleotides line up with TRBD1. Germline V gene sequence: CDR1 SEHNR, CDR2 FQNEAQ (reference sequence). This CDR3 comprises 15 residues. V dropped 2 bases and J dropped 8; count of bases not matched to a gene: 11. CDR3 amino acids: CASSLSGQHAGGYTF. In DNA, the CDR3 is TGTGCCAGCAGCTTATCGGGACAGCATGCGGGAGGCTACACCTTC.

The chain combines TRBV11-2 with TRBJ2-3; 13 bases map to TRBD2. The CDR3 is 16 amino acids. Germline CDR1 and CDR2: SGHAT and FQNNGV. The V gene end was trimmed by 0 bases and the J gene end by 9 bases; junction bases not matched to a gene: 6. As DNA, the CDR3 is TGTGCCAGCAGCTTAGATTGGACTAGCGGGAGTCGCACGCAGTATTTT. Translated, it gives CASSLDWTSGSRTQYF. The variable domain in full, with the rest retrieved from reference TRBV11-2 and TRBJ2-3, is EAGVAQSPRYKIIEKRQSVAFWCNPISGHATLYWYQQILGQGPKLLIQFQNNGVVDDSQLPKDRFSAERLKGVDSTLKIQPAKLEDSAVYLCASSLDWTSGSRTQYFGPGTRLTVL.

The V gene is TRBV6-1, the J gene TRBJ1-1; 9 bases are a match to TRBD1. The V gene's germline CDR1 is MNHNS and CDR2 SASEGT. After removal of 6 bases from V and 1 base from J, the junction contained 3 bases not matched to a gene. The CDR3 sequence is 14 residues long. The chain's CDR3 is CASSTGGKNTEAFF. The CDR3 nucleotides read TGTGCCAGCAGCACAGGGGGCAAGAACACTGAAGCTTTCTTT.

This chain joins TRBV20-1 and TRBJ2-4; D not certain. Germline V gives CDR1 DFQATT, CDR2 SNEGSKA (reference sequence). Deletions cut 0 bases from V and 8 bases from J, with 5 bases between. The CDR3 is made up of 11 amino acids. CDR3 sequence (DNA): TGCAGTGCTAGAGAGCCGGACATTCAGTACTTC. As protein: CSAREPDIQYF.

The chain has TRBV29-1 and TRBJ1-2; 12 positions match TRBD1. In germline, CDR1 is SQVTM, CDR2 ANQGSEA. CDR3 length equals 15 residues. The V gene end was trimmed by 1 base and the J gene end by 4 bases; junction bases not matched to a gene: 4. The CDR3 DNA reads as TGCAGCGTTGAAGGGGGGGACAGGGGGCTCTATGGCTACACCTTC. Its translation is CSVEGGDRGLYGYTF.

The chain recombines TRBV11-2 with TRBJ2-5, with TRBD1 matching over 11 bases. The CDR3 runs to 15 residues. Germline lookup yields CDR1 SGHAT and CDR2 FQNNGV. V was pared by 2 bases and J by 4 bases, with 3 bases of the junction left unmatched. Written as DNA, the CDR3 is TGTGCCAGCAGCTTACGGACAGGGGGCTTAGAGACCCAGTACTTC. As protein: CASSLRTGGLETQYF.

The chain has TRBV2 and TRBJ1-2, with 8 bases lining up with TRBD1. Per germline, CDR1 SNHLY and CDR2 FYNNEI. CDR3 size: 15 residues. Losses at the gene ends were 4 bases for V and 3 bases for J; bases not matched to a gene: 7. CDR3: CASSGGTGVDYGYTF. CDR3 nucleotide sequence: TGTGCCAGCAGTGGGGGGACAGGTGTAGACTATGGCTACACCTTC.

The chain links TRBV29-1 to TRBJ1-1, with TRBD1 matching over 8 bases. V lost 6 bases and J lost 11; bases outside the gene matches: 5. The CDR3 runs to 10 residues. CDR1 and CDR2 (germline): SQVTM, ANQGSEA. CDR3 sequence (DNA): TGCAGCGTCGTGACAGGGGAGGCTTTCTTT. This sequence encodes CSVVTGEAFF.

In its sample, this clone was seen a few times. V gene TRBV4-1 combines with J gene TRBJ2-5, with unresolved D. This CDR3 has 13 amino acids. The germline gives CDR1 MGHRA, CDR2 YSYEKL. Deletions cut 4 bases from V and 0 bases from J, with 6 bases between. CDR3 coding DNA: TGCGCCAGCAGCCGGGCTTACCAAGAGACCCAGTACTTC. Translation gives CASSRAYQETQYF.

The V and J genes are TRBV11-2 and TRBJ1-5; the D gene is possibly TRBD1 (5 bases). This CDR3 has 14 residues. Germline lookup yields CDR1 SGHAT and CDR2 FQNNGV. V lost 1 base, J lost 9 bases, and 13 bases lay in between. CDR3 bases: TGTGCCAGCAGCTTAGGGGCAGGGTATTGGCCCCAGCATTTT. Translating gives CASSLGAGYWPQHF. Combining the CDR3 with reference TRBV11-2 and TRBJ1-5 gives the whole variable domain EAGVAQSPRYKIIEKRQSVAFWCNPISGHATLYWYQQILGQGPKLLIQFQNNGVVDDSQLPKDRFSAERLKGVDSTLKIQPAKLEDSAVYLCASSLGAGYWPQHFGDGTRLSIL.

The J gene is TRBJ2-7, the V gene TRBV6-5, with 7 positions matching TRBD2. This CDR3 region has 13 residues. The V and J ends lost 2 bases and 4 bases, in that order; junction bases with no gene match: 2. CDR1 MNHEY and CDR2 SVGAGI come from the germline V gene. CDR3 sequence reads: CASSYTSAYEQYF. DNA of the CDR3: TGTGCCAGCAGTTACACTAGCGCGTACGAGCAGTACTTC.

This clone has a handful of counts. V usage is TRBV10-1 and J usage is TRBJ2-3; maybe TRBD1 (6 bases). Germline CDR1 WNHNN, CDR2 SYGVQD (reference sequence). V lost 0 bases and J 8 bases, leaving 9 bases between the germline ends. This CDR3 comprises 13 residues. The CDR3 sequence: CASSESTRGTQYF. The CDR3 DNA reads as TGCGCCAGCAGTGAGTCGACCAGGGGTACGCAGTATTTT.